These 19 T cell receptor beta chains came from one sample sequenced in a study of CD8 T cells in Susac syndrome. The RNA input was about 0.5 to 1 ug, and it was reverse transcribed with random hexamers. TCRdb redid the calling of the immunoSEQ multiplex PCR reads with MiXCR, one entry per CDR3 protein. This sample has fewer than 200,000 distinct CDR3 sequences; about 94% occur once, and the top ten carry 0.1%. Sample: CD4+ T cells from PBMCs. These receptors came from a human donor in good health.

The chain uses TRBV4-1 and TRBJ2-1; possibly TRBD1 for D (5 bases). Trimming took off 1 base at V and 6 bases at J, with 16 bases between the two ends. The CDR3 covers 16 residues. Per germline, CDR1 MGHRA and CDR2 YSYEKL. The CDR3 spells CASSQAPRQISNEQFF. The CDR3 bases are TGCGCCAGCAGCCAAGCTCCCCGACAGATTAGCAATGAGCAGTTCTTC.

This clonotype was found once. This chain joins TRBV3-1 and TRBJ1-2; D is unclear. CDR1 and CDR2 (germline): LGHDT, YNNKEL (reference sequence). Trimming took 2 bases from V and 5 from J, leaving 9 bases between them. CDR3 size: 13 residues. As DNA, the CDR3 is TGTGCCAGCAGCCAATACGGAGGGTATGGCTACACCTTC. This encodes CASSQYGGYGYTF.

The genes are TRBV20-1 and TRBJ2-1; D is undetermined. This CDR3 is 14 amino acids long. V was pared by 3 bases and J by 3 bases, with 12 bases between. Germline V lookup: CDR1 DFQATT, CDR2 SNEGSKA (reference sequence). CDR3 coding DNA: TGCAGTGCTAGCCTAGGTATTGGCTACAATGAGCAGTTCTTC. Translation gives CSASLGIGYNEQFF.

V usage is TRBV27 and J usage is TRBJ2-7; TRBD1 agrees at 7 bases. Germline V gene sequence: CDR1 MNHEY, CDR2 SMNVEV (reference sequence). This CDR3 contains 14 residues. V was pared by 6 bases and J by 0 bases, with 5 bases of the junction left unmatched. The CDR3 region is CASRPDRISYEQYV. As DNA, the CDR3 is TGTGCCAGCAGGCCGGACAGGATCTCCTACGAGCAGTACGTC.

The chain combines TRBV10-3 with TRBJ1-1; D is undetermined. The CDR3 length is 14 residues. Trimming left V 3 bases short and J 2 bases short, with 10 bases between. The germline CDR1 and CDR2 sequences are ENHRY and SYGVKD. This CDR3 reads CAISELGSNTEAFF. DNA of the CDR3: TGTGCCATCAGTGAATTGGGGTCAAACACTGAAGCTTTCTTT.

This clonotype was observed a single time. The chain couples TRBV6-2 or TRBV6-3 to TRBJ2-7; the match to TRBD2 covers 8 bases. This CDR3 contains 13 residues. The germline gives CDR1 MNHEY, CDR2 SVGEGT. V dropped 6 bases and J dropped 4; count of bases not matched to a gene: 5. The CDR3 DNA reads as TGTGCCAGCAGCAACGGGGGGGCATACGAGCAGTACGTC. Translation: CASSNGGAYEQYV.

The CDR3 bases are TGTGCCAGCAGCGTAGTCATCGGCGGGGAGCTGTTTTTT. This gives the protein CASSVVIGGELFF. This chain links TRBV9 with TRBJ2-2, with D hard to call. The V and J ends lost 0 bases and 7 bases respectively, with 7 bases between them. CDR1 is SGDLS, CDR2 YYNGEE, per germline. CDR3 size: 13 residues.

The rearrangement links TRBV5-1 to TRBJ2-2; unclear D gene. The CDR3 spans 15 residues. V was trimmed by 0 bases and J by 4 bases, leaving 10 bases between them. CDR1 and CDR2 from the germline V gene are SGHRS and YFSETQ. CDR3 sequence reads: CASSLATIGTGELFF. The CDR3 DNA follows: TGCGCCAGCAGCTTGGCCACCATAGGCACCGGGGAGCTGTTTTTT.

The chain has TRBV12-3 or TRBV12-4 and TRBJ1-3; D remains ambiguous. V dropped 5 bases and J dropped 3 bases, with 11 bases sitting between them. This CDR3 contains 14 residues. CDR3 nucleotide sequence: TGTGCCAGCAGTGAAATCCGCCGTGGAAACACCATATATTTT. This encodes CASSEIRRGNTIYF.

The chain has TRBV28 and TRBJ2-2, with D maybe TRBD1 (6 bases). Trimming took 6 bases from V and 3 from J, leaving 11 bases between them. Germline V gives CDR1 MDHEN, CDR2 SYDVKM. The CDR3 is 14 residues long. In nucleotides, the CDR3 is TGTGCCAGCAGACCTACAGGGTACACCGGGGAGCTGTTTTTT. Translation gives CASRPTGYTGELFF.

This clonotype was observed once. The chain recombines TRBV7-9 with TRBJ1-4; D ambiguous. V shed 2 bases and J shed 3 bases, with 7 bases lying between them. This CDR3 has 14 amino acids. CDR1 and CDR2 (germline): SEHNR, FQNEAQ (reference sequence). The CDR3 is CASSLRVSNEKLFF. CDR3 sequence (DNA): TGTGCCAGCAGCTTAAGGGTTTCTAATGAAAAACTGTTTTTT.

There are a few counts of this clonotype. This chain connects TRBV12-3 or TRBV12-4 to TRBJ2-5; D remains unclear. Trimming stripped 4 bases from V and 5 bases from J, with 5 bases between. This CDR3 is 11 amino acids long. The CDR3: CASSSVETQYF. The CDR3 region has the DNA TGTGCCAGCAGTTCAGTGGAGACCCAGTACTTC.

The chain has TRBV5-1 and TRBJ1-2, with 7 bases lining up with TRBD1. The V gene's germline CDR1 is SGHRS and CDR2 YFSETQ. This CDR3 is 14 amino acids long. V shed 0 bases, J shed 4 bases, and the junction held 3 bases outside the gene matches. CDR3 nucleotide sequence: TGCGCCAGCAGCTTGGAACAGGGGATCTATGGCTACACCTTC. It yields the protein CASSLEQGIYGYTF. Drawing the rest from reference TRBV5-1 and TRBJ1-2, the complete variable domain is KAGVTQTPRYLIKTRGQQVTLSCSPISGHRSVSWYQQTPGQGLQFLFEYFSETQRNKGNFPGRFSGRQFSNSRSEMNVSTLELGDSALYLCASSLEQGIYGYTFGSGTRLTVV.

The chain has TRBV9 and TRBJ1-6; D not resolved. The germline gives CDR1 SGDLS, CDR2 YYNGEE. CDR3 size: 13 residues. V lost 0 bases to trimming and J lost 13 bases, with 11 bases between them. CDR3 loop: CASSVDGGRPLHF. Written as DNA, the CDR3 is TGTGCCAGCAGCGTAGACGGCGGGAGGCCCCTCCACTTT. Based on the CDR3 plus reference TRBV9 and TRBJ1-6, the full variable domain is DSGVTQTPKHLITATGQRVTLRCSPRSGDLSVYWYQQSLDQGLQFLIQYYNGEERAKGNILERFSAQQFPDLHSELNLSSLELGDSALYFCASSVDGGRPLHFGNGTRLTVT.

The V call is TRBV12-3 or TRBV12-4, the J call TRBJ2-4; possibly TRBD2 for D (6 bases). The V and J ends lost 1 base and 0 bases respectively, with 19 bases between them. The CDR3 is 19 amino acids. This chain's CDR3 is CASSLVRDSGALAKNIQYF. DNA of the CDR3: TGTGCCAGCAGTTTAGTAAGGGACTCCGGGGCACTAGCCAAAAACATTCAGTACTTC.

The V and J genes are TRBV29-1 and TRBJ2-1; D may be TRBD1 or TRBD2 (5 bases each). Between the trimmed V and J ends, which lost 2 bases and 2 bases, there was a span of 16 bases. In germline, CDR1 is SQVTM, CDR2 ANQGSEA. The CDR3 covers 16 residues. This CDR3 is CSVESFHLGPYNEQFF. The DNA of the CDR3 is TGCAGCGTTGAATCGTTTCATTTGGGACCCTACAATGAGCAGTTCTTC.

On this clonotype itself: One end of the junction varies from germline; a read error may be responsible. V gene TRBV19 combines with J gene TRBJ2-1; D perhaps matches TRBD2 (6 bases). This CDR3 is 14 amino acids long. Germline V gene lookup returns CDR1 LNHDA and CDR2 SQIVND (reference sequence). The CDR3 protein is CASSQRRGYNEQFF. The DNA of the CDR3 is TGCGCCAGTAGTCAACGGAGGGGTTACAATGAGCAGTTCTTC.

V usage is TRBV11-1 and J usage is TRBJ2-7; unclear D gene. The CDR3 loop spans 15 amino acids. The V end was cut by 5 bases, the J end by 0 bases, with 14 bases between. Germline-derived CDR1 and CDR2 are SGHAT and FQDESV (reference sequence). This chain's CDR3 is CASSITWVGSYEQYV. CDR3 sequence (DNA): TGTGCCAGCAGCATAACCTGGGTGGGCTCCTACGAGCAGTACGTC.

CDR3 sequence reads: CASSSIPSGVGQPQHF. In nucleotides, the CDR3 is TGTGCCAGCAGCTCAATACCCTCAGGAGTAGGACAGCCCCAGCATTTT. This chain connects TRBV3-1 to TRBJ1-5; D remains unclear. V lost 5 bases and J lost 7, with 21 bases in between. Germline CDR1 LGHDT, CDR2 YNNKEL (reference sequence). The CDR3 is made up of 16 amino acids. Complete variable domain (other parts from reference TRBV3-1 and TRBJ1-5): DTAVSQTPKYLVTQMGNDKSIKCEQNLGHDTMYWYKQDSKKFLKIMFSYNNKELIINETVPNRFSPKSPDKAHLNLHINSLELGDSAVYFCASSSIPSGVGQPQHFGDGTRLSIL.